This is a list of T cell receptor beta chains from one sample in a study of chemoradiotherapy in HPV16-positive cancers. Libraries were prepared by immunoSEQ multiplex PCR; TCRdb keeps only in-frame clonotypes and omits some of them. The table includes roughly 19,000 clones, around 86% detected once. Sequences were derived from blood, sampled from a patient who underwent chemoradiotherapy. Every receptor here comes from a human donor with HPV-associated anogenital cancer. Both conserved end residues are part of each CDR3. Each record gives: V gene, J gene, D gene, clone size, CDR3 protein, CDR3 DNA. A D gene is named only where the DNA matches it firmly. Clone size is shown for a subset of rows, as once, few, many or a class of expanded clone.

TRBV4-3	TRBJ2-7	-	-	CASSQDNDSGYEQYF	TGCGCCAGCAGCCAAGATAACGACAGTGGCTACGAGCAGTACTTC
TRBV11-2	TRBJ2-5	-	-	CASSLIRETQYF	TGTGCCAGCAGCTTAATCCGTGAGACCCAGTACTTC
TRBV9	TRBJ2-7	-	few	CASSVDEGPSSYEQYF	TGTGCCAGCAGCGTAGACGAGGGACCCAGCTCCTACGAGCAGTACTTC
TRBV4-2	TRBJ2-7	TRBD2	-	CASSQDARGGTSYEQYF	TGTGCCAGCAGCCAAGATGCCCGGGGGGGGACTTCCTACGAGCAGTACTTC
TRBV4-3	TRBJ2-3	-	-	CASSQGRGGDTQYF	TGCGCCAGCAGCCAAGGGAGGGGCGGAGATACGCAGTATTTT
TRBV7-3	TRBJ2-1	TRBD2	once	CASSPTSGSDHEQFF	TGTGCCAGCAGCCCGACTAGCGGGAGTGACCATGAGCAGTTCTTC
TRBV6-6	TRBJ2-7	-	-	CASSPRADSSYEQYF	TGTGCCAGCAGTCCTCGAGCGGATAGCTCCTACGAGCAGTACTTC
TRBV6-5	TRBJ1-5	TRBD1	-	CASSSQGVHQPQHF	TGTGCCAGCAGCTCACAGGGGGTGCATCAGCCCCAGCATTTT
TRBV7-9	TRBJ1-5	TRBD1	-	CASSISGGGGQPQHF	TGTGCCAGCAGCATCTCAGGGGGCGGTGGACAGCCCCAGCATTTT
TRBV6-1	TRBJ1-6	TRBD1	-	CASSDAGTGRNGSPLHF	TGTGCCAGCAGTGACGCCGGGACAGGGAGGAATGGATCACCCCTCCACTTT
TRBV25-1	TRBJ1-2	-	-	CASSEPGGTYGYTF	TGTGCCAGCAGTGAACCTGGAGGTACCTATGGCTACACCTTC
TRBV2	TRBJ2-5	TRBD2	-	CASSGLAGQTQYF	TGTGCCAGCAGTGGTTTAGCGGGGCAGACCCAGTACTTC
TRBV25-1	TRBJ2-6	-	-	CASSPPGVSGANVLTF	TGTGCCAGCAGTCCGCCGGGGGTCTCTGGGGCCAACGTCCTGACTTTC
TRBV7-6	TRBJ2-7	TRBD2	-	CASSLAGGTSYEQYF	TGTGCCAGCAGCTTAGCGGGGGGGACCTCCTACGAGCAGTACTTC
TRBV6-4	TRBJ2-7	TRBD2	-	CASSVEAGVSYEQYF	TGTGCCAGCAGTGTGGAGGCGGGGGTCAGCTACGAGCAGTACTTC
TRBV6-5	TRBJ2-7	-	-	CASSYSQGSILGQYF	TGTGCCAGCAGTTACTCGCAGGGCAGTATCTTAGGGCAGTACTTC
TRBV6-1	TRBJ2-1	TRBD1	-	CASSTRDRPSPGQFF	TGTGCCAGCAGTACCCGGGACAGGCCCTCTCCCGGGCAGTTCTTC
TRBV25-1	TRBJ1-2	-	-	CASSDGDYGYTF	TGTGCCAGCAGTGACGGGGACTATGGCTACACCTTC
TRBV10-3	TRBJ2-1	TRBD1	once	CAISEPGQRSYNEQFF	TGTGCCATCAGTGAGCCGGGACAGAGGTCCTACAATGAGCAGTTCTTC
TRBV28	TRBJ2-7	-	-	CASSPLGQSMSYEQYF	TGTGCCAGCAGCCCCCTCGGACAGTCTATGAGCTACGAGCAGTACTTC
TRBV9	TRBJ2-2	-	-	CASSVGGKGVNTGELFF	TGTGCCAGCAGCGTAGGAGGCAAGGGGGTGAACACCGGGGAGCTGTTTTTT
TRBV19	TRBJ2-1	TRBD2	-	CASSTLAGGFNEQFF	TGTGCCAGTAGTACACTAGCGGGAGGCTTCAATGAGCAGTTCTTC
TRBV6-6	TRBJ2-7	-	-	CASSYSRQGNEQYF	TGTGCCAGCAGTTACTCACGGCAGGGAAACGAGCAGTACTTC
TRBV6-1	TRBJ2-1	TRBD2	-	CASSEDQGLAGYNEQFF	TGTGCCAGCAGTGAGGATCAGGGGTTAGCGGGGTACAATGAGCAGTTCTTC
TRBV7-6	TRBJ1-5	TRBD1	-	CASSLLPPDRGSNQPQHF	TGTGCCAGCAGCTTGTTGCCCCCCGACAGGGGTAGCAATCAGCCCCAGCATTTT
TRBV7-2	TRBJ2-2	-	-	CASSLAEQANGELFF	TGTGCCAGCAGCTTAGCAGAACAGGCGAACGGGGAGCTGTTTTTT
TRBV9	TRBJ2-1	-	-	CASSVAGQRYNEQFF	TGTGCCAGCAGCGTAGCAGGACAGAGATACAATGAGCAGTTCTTC
TRBV6-1	TRBJ2-1	-	-	CASSEGQEYNEQFF	TGTGCCAGCAGTGAAGGACAGGAGTACAATGAGCAGTTCTTC
TRBV4-1	TRBJ2-5	-	-	CASSPGGGMYQETQYF	TGCGCCAGCAGTCCCGGAGGGGGGATGTACCAAGAGACCCAGTACTTC
TRBV28	TRBJ2-7	-	-	CASSLHHSYEQYF	TGTGCCAGCAGTTTACACCATTCCTACGAGCAGTACTTC
TRBV18	TRBJ1-1	-	-	CASSPEINTEAFF	TGTGCCAGCTCACCGGAGATTAACACTGAAGCTTTCTTT
TRBV7-9	TRBJ2-1	TRBD2	-	CASSWSGRAWDEQFF	TGTGCCAGCAGCTGGAGCGGGAGGGCCTGGGATGAGCAGTTCTTC
TRBV19	TRBJ1-5	TRBD1	once	CASSEQGRSNQPQHF	TGTGCCAGTAGCGAACAGGGGCGTAGCAATCAGCCCCAGCATTTT
TRBV6-5	TRBJ1-2	-	-	CASSYSVGGNYGYTF	TGTGCCAGCAGTTACTCGGTCGGAGGAAACTATGGCTACACCTTC
TRBV25-1	TRBJ2-1	-	-	CASSDFRRVGEQFF	TGTGCCAGCAGTGATTTCCGCAGGGTCGGGGAGCAGTTCTTC
TRBV6-5	TRBJ1-1	-	-	CASSYGSGTRWAEAFF	TGTGCCAGCAGTTACGGCTCAGGGACACGGTGGGCTGAAGCTTTCTTT
TRBV6-1	TRBJ1-4	TRBD1	-	CASSEALTGSATNEKLFF	TGTGCCAGCAGTGAAGCGCTGACAGGGTCGGCAACTAATGAAAAACTGTTTTTT
TRBV11-2	TRBJ2-3	TRBD2	-	CASSPLAGGPTDTQYF	TGTGCCAGCAGTCCACTAGCGGGAGGCCCCACAGATACGCAGTATTTT
TRBV12-5	TRBJ2-5	-	few	CASGPPGAPGGTQYF	TGTGCTAGTGGCCCCCCGGGGGCCCCTGGCGGGACCCAGTACTTC
TRBV10-3	TRBJ1-1	TRBD1	-	CAISGTGGWNTEAFF	TGTGCCATCAGCGGGACAGGGGGCTGGAACACTGAAGCTTTCTTT
TRBV7-8	TRBJ2-7	TRBD1	-	CASSLDAYRGNYEQYF	TGTGCCAGCAGCTTGGACGCTTACAGGGGTAACTACGAGCAGTACTTC
TRBV19	TRBJ1-2	TRBD1	-	CASSTGQGAPGGYTF	TGTGCCAGTAGTACGGGACAGGGCGCTCCGGGGGGCTACACCTTC
TRBV7-8	TRBJ2-3	-	-	CASSPIRLLPGPADTQYF	TGTGCCAGCAGCCCAATCCGGCTTCTACCGGGACCGGCAGATACGCAGTATTTT
TRBV7-8	TRBJ1-1	TRBD1	-	CASSLDRGNTEAFF	TGTGCCAGCAGCTTAGACAGGGGAAACACTGAAGCTTTCTTT
TRBV6-1	TRBJ2-1	TRBD1	-	CASSPGTGGYNEQFF	TGTGCCAGCAGTCCCGGGACAGGAGGATACAATGAGCAGTTCTTC
TRBV7-2	TRBJ2-5	-	-	CAASLWGETQYF	TGTGCCGCCAGTCTATGGGGAGAGACCCAGTACTTC
TRBV7-2	TRBJ1-2	TRBD1	once	CASSLTTGTGYGYTF	TGTGCCAGCAGCCTCACCACCGGGACAGGCTATGGCTACACCTTC
TRBV25-1	TRBJ1-1	TRBD1	-	CASSESDREGTEAFF	TGTGCCAGCAGTGAATCCGACAGGGAAGGTACTGAAGCTTTCTTT
TRBV20-1	TRBJ1-2	TRBD1	once	CRGQGAHGYTF	TGCAGGGGACAGGGAGCACATGGCTACACCTTC
TRBV10-3	TRBJ1-5	-	-	CAISGGKYSNQPQHF	TGTGCCATCAGTGGGGGGAAGTATAGCAATCAGCCCCAGCATTTT
TRBV7-2	TRBJ2-3	TRBD1	-	CASSLEGLRDRGTDTQYF	TGTGCCAGCAGCTTAGAGGGGCTCCGGGACAGGGGCACAGATACGCAGTATTTT
TRBV5-6	TRBJ2-7	TRBD1	-	CASSPGTGISEQYF	TGTGCCAGCAGCCCCGGGACAGGGATAAGTGAGCAGTACTTC
TRBV11-1	TRBJ1-3	-	-	CASIHRTGGTAGNTIYF	TGTGCCAGCATCCATCGAACGGGCGGAACGGCTGGAAACACCATATATTTT
TRBV19	TRBJ1-2	-	-	CASSIPEDGYTF	TGTGCCAGTAGTATCCCCGAAGATGGCTACACCTTC
TRBV7-9	TRBJ2-2	-	-	CASSLIKGAGELFF	TGTGCCAGCAGCTTGATAAAGGGGGCCGGGGAGCTGTTTTTT
TRBV5-1	TRBJ2-1	TRBD2	-	CASSSGLAGVGNEQFF	TGCGCCAGCAGCTCGGGACTAGCGGGAGTGGGCAATGAGCAGTTCTTC
TRBV7-3	TRBJ2-1	TRBD2	-	CASSLGLAGADEQFF	TGTGCCAGCAGCTTAGGGCTAGCGGGAGCGGATGAGCAGTTCTTC
TRBV5-4	TRBJ1-2	-	-	CASSLERGGGGYTF	TGTGCCAGCAGCTTGGAAAGGGGGGGAGGAGGCTACACCTTC
TRBV4-1	TRBJ1-1	-	-	CASSQQARGVNTEAFF	TGCGCCAGCAGTCAACAAGCGCGGGGGGTGAACACTGAAGCTTTCTTT